The rows below give T cell receptor beta chains drawn from one sample of a study of response to subunit inactivated influenza vaccine. TCRdb called the RT-PCR reads again in MiXCR, with one record for every CDR3 protein. The repertoire includes about 780,000 distinct CDR3 sequences, roughly 18% of them detected once, and under 13% sits in the top ten. Here the sequenced sample was PBMCs from blood, taken 4 to 6 days after vaccination. The receptor source for this set is a man aged 50 to 59 who received an inactivated influenza vaccine. Each CDR3 is given with its conserved first and last residue. The D gene is left open where the match is weak. Size tells how often a clone was seen (once, few, many) or the class of an expanded clone, and some rows leave it out.

clone size	V gene	J gene	D gene	CDR3 DNA	CDR3 protein
few	TRBV25-1	TRBJ2-1	TRBD2	TGTGCCAGCAGTGAATTAGGACTAGCGGGGGGGCTGGCTGAGCAGTTCTTC	CASSELGLAGGLAEQFF
few	TRBV18	TRBJ2-7	.	TGTGCCAGCTCACAGAGGGACGGCGCAGGGGAGCAGTACTTC	CASSQRDGAGEQYF
.	TRBV3-1	TRBJ2-1	.	TGTGCCAGCAGCCAAGGCGCCGCGAACTCCTACAATGAGCAGTTCTTC	CASSQGAANSYNEQFF
.	TRBV15	TRBJ2-1	.	TGTGCCACCAGCAGTACTACCAGCTCCTACAATGAGCAGTTCTTC	CATSSTTSSYNEQFF
.	TRBV7-9	TRBJ2-5	.	TGTGCCAGCAGCTCCCCGTATGGCCTGGAGACCCAGTACTTC	CASSSPYGLETQYF
.	TRBV10-3	TRBJ2-1	TRBD2	TGTGCCATCAGTGATCGGACTAGCGGGGTCAATGAGCAGTTCTTC	CAISDRTSGVNEQFF
.	TRBV7-8	TRBJ2-5	.	TGTGCCAGCAGTGTAAATGAGCGAGAGACCCAGTACTTC	CASSVNERETQYF
.	TRBV27	TRBJ2-1	.	TGTGCCAGCAGACCTGGGACGGTCTACAATGAGCAGTTCTTC	CASRPGTVYNEQFF
few	TRBV5-1	TRBJ2-1	TRBD2	TGCGCCAGCAGCGCGGTGGGACTAGCGGGGGGTGCGGGGTACAATGAGCAGTTCTTC	CASSAVGLAGGAGYNEQFF
.	TRBV5-1	TRBJ2-5	.	TGCGCCAGCAGCTGGAGGGGGCAGATGCATGAGACCCAGTACTTC	CASSWRGQMHETQYF
.	TRBV7-9	TRBJ2-5	TRBD1	TGTGCCAGCAGAAGGGACAGGGGGCTGGAGACCCAGTACTTC	CASRRDRGLETQYF
.	TRBV5-1	TRBJ2-3	TRBD1	TGCGCCAGTAGCCCCCCGACAGGGTCCGCAGATACGCAGTATTTT	CASSPPTGSADTQYF
.	TRBV27	TRBJ2-7	.	TGTGCCAGCAGCGGGAGAAACAAGGTCTACGAGCAGTACTTC	CASSGRNKVYEQYF
few	TRBV24-1	TRBJ1-2	TRBD1	TGTGCCACCAGCGACCCAACAGGGGCGGGTGGCTACACCTTC	CATSDPTGAGGYTF
many	TRBV29-1	TRBJ1-1	TRBD1	TGCAGCACGGGACAGGGGAACCTGGGCACTGAAGCTTTCTTT	CSTGQGNLGTEAFF
.	TRBV7-2	TRBJ1-1	.	TGTGCCAGCAGCTCGCCCCTACGTAACAGGATTGAAGCTTTCTTT	CASSSPLRNRIEAFF
few	TRBV20-1	TRBJ1-4	TRBD1	TGCAGTGCCCTCGTTACAGGGGGCGAAAAACTGTTTTTT	CSALVTGGEKLFF
few	TRBV28	TRBJ2-7	.	TGTGCCAGTGAGGGACAAGGAATCGTGCAGTACTTC	CASEGQGIVQYF
.	TRBV12-3/TRBV12-4	TRBJ1-2	TRBD1	TGTGCCAGCAGTCAGGGGGCGGGGGGTGGCTACACCTTC	CASSQGAGGGYTF
.	TRBV3-1	TRBJ1-1	.	TGTGCCAGCAGCCTGCAGCGGGTAGCGAACACTGAAGCTTTCTTT	CASSLQRVANTEAFF
.	TRBV15	TRBJ2-5	.	TGTGCCACCAGCAGAGAAGGGGGTCAAGGTGAGACCCAGTACTTC	CATSREGGQGETQYF
.	TRBV6-1	TRBJ1-1	.	TGTGCCAGCAGTGCTAGGGATTTGAACACTGAAGCTTTCTTT	CASSARDLNTEAFF
.	TRBV19	TRBJ1-1	.	TGTGCCAGTACCGAGACACTCGGTACTGAAGCTTTCTTT	CASTETLGTEAFF
.	TRBV27	TRBJ2-7	TRBD1	TGTGCCAGCAGTGGGTTCCGGGACAGCTACGAGCAGTACTTC	CASSGFRDSYEQYF
many	TRBV12-3/TRBV12-4	TRBJ1-2	.	TGTGCCAGCAGTCTATCGGACAGACTCTTTTATGGCTACACCTTC	CASSLSDRLFYGYTF
few	TRBV7-9	TRBJ1-6	.	TGTGCCAGCAGCTGGGGGGACTATAATTCACCCCTCCACTTT	CASSWGDYNSPLHF
.	TRBV7-2	TRBJ2-1	TRBD2	TGTGCCAGCAGCCCGGGACTAGCGGCTAACAATGAGCAGTTCTTC	CASSPGLAANNEQFF
.	TRBV12-3/TRBV12-4	TRBJ2-7	TRBD1	TGTGCCAGCAGTGAGACAGGGGGCCATATGCAGTACTTC	CASSETGGHMQYF
few	TRBV20-1	TRBJ2-1	TRBD2	TGCAGTACCAAGACGGGGGGGCAAAATGAGCAGTTCTTC	CSTKTGGQNEQFF
.	TRBV20-1	TRBJ2-7	TRBD2	TGCAGTGCTAGACCGGGACTAGCGGCAACCTACCGCCTTTCGCTCTACGAGCAGTACTTC	CSARPGLAATYRLSLYEQYF
.	TRBV4-1	TRBJ2-3	TRBD1	TGCGCCAGCAGCCATCCGGACAGGGTCAGGGCAGATACGCAGTATTTT	CASSHPDRVRADTQYF
few	TRBV12-3/TRBV12-4	TRBJ1-5	TRBD1	TGTGCCAGCACCTCCGGGACAGGGGGCCAGCCCCAGCATTTT	CASTSGTGGQPQHF
many	TRBV5-1	TRBJ2-7	TRBD2	TGCGCCAGCAGCCTCGGACTAGCGGGAGAGGCCAGCTCCTACGAGCAGTACTTC	CASSLGLAGEASSYEQYF
few	TRBV12-3/TRBV12-4	TRBJ2-3	TRBD2	TGTGCCAGCAGTTTATTAGCGGGAGGGTTAAGAGATACGCAGTATTTT	CASSLLAGGLRDTQYF
few	TRBV29-1	TRBJ2-3	TRBD1	TGCAGCGTTGCAGGGGGAGTCACAGATACGCAGTATTTT	CSVAGGVTDTQYF
few	TRBV20-1	TRBJ2-7	.	TGCAGCCAAGCAGGGGCTAGCTCCTACGAGCAGTACTTC	CSQAGASSYEQYF
few	TRBV6-2/TRBV6-3	TRBJ2-7	TRBD1	TGTGCCAGCAGTTACCCACTCTGGGCGATACAGGGGGCCTACGAGCAGTACTTC	CASSYPLWAIQGAYEQYF
.	TRBV7-9	TRBJ1-6	.	TGTGCCAGCAGCTTAGAGGGCAGCTATTCACCCCTCCACTTT	CASSLEGSYSPLHF
.	TRBV24-1	TRBJ2-1	TRBD1	TGTGCCACCAGTGCCCTGGGACAGGGGGCGGACAATGAGCAGTTCTTC	CATSALGQGADNEQFF
few	TRBV6-4	TRBJ2-1	.	TGTGCCAGCAGTGCCACCGAGCTCAATGAGCAGTTCTTC	CASSATELNEQFF
.	TRBV29-1	TRBJ2-6	TRBD1	TGCAGCGTTGGGGCTGGGACAGAGATCTCTGGGGCCAACGTCCTGACTTTC	CSVGAGTEISGANVLTF
few	TRBV24-1	TRBJ2-5	.	TGTGCCACCAGTGATCCGGACAGCCAAGAGACCCAGTACTTC	CATSDPDSQETQYF